Below are 30 T cell receptor beta chains sequenced from a single sample in a study of shared clonotypes between healthy human individuals. The protocol was immunoSEQ multiplex PCR, while the TCRdb copy is restricted to in-frame clones and leaves out a portion. The table has a few hundred thousand clones, around 97% seen once; the top ten hold 0.045% to 0.06%. The sequencing input was naive CD4+ T cells sorted from blood. Subset here: CD45RA+ positively selected. The receptors come from a woman aged 25 to 39 in good health.

The V call is TRBV28, the J call TRBJ2-5; 15 bases match TRBD2. The DNA end is a closer match to TRBJ2-7, so the J assignment may be wrong. Looked up from germline, CDR1 is MDHEN and CDR2 is SYDVKM. This CDR3 has 18 amino acids. CDR3 DNA: TGTGCCAGCATTCCAACAGGGACTAGCGGGAGGACCTCCTACGAGCAGTACTTC. It specifies CASIPTGTSGRTSYEQYF.

The rearrangement uses TRBV28 and TRBJ1-3; D remains unclear. The V gene's germline CDR1 is MDHEN and CDR2 SYDVKM. The ends were cut back, 3 bases at V and 0 bases at J, with 6 bases in the middle. The CDR3 runs to 14 residues. CDR3: CASSLSLSGNTIYF. For the CDR3, the DNA is TGTGCCAGCAGTTTGAGTCTCTCTGGAAACACCATATATTTT.

The chain combines TRBV6-5 with TRBJ2-7; D unclear. Trimming stripped 0 bases from V and 0 bases from J, with 9 bases between. Per germline, CDR1 MNHEY and CDR2 SVGAGI. There are 15 residues in the CDR3. The CDR3 sequence: CASSYSIVDSYEQYF. DNA for the CDR3: TGTGCCAGCAGTTACTCGATAGTGGACTCCTACGAGCAGTACTTC.

This chain links TRBV4-1 with TRBJ2-3; TRBD2 matches at 8 bases. The V gene end was trimmed by 0 bases and the J gene end by 2 bases; junction bases not matched to a gene: 10. The CDR3 has 18 amino acids. The germline V gene has CDR1 MGHRA and CDR2 YSYEKL. CDR3 amino acids: CASSQDSKLAVSTDTQYF. The CDR3 nucleotides are TGCGCCAGCAGCCAAGATTCGAAACTAGCGGTCTCCACAGATACGCAGTATTTT.

The chain links TRBV27 to TRBJ2-1, with 9 bases lining up with TRBD1. The CDR3 length is 15 residues. Unmatched junction bases numbered 9, after V lost 5 bases and J lost 7 bases. Germline CDR1 MNHEY, CDR2 SMNVEV (reference sequence). The CDR3: CASSLTGTGRNEQFF. The CDR3 nucleotides are TGTGCCAGCAGTCTCACAGGGACAGGGAGGAATGAGCAGTTCTTC.

The chain is built from TRBV28 and TRBJ1-5; the D is unclear. V lost 3 bases and J lost 5, with 11 bases in between. The CDR3 has 14 amino acids. The germline V gene encodes CDR1 MDHEN and CDR2 SYDVKM. As DNA, the CDR3 is TGTGCCAGCAGTTTGAGCAGGATTGATCAGCCCCAGCATTTT. Its translation: CASSLSRIDQPQHF.

The genes are TRBV7-7 and TRBJ2-1, with 7 bases that match TRBD1. The germline gives CDR1 SSHAT, CDR2 FNYEAQ (reference sequence). The V segment lost 5 bases and the J segment 7 bases; nucleotides outside the gene matches: 8. The CDR3 runs 14 residues. The chain's CDR3 is CASSHGTVWNEQFF. CDR3 sequence (DNA): TGTGCCAGCAGCCATGGGACAGTATGGAATGAGCAGTTCTTC.

The chain combines TRBV28 with TRBJ1-5; D perhaps matches TRBD1 (6 bases). V lost 6 bases, J lost 7 bases, and 22 bases lay in between. This CDR3 has 16 amino acids. Germline values: CDR1 MDHEN, CDR2 SYDVKM. CDR3 region: CASSFSPGRGGQPQHF. The CDR3 DNA reads as TGTGCCAGCAGCTTTTCCCCGGGCAGGGGAGGACAGCCCCAGCATTTT.

This clone appeared once. V is TRBV4-1 and J is TRBJ2-2, with a weak D call TRBD1 (5 bases). Germline CDR1 is MGHRA and CDR2 is YSYEKL. This CDR3 region has 17 residues. V was trimmed by 2 bases and J by 5 bases, leaving 18 bases between them. The CDR3 here is CASSQPLGQTATGELFF. The CDR3 DNA sequence: TGCGCCAGCAGCCAACCTCTCGGTCAGACAGCTACCGGGGAGCTGTTTTTT.

The rearrangement uses TRBV10-3 and TRBJ2-1; 12 nucleotides line up with TRBD2. The CDR3 runs 15 residues. Losses at the gene ends were 5 bases for V and 8 bases for J; bases not matched to a gene: 7. The germline gives CDR1 ENHRY, CDR2 SYGVKD. In DNA, the CDR3 is TGTGCCATCAGTCCTAGCGGGAGGGCCTTGGATGAGCAGTTCTTC. Translation gives CAISPSGRALDEQFF.

This chain joins TRBV15 and TRBJ1-4; D call uncertain. With 0 bases removed from V and 5 bases from J, the gap between germline ends came to 13 bases. Per the germline V gene, CDR1 is LNHNV and CDR2 is YYDKDF (reference sequence). The CDR3 consists of 16 residues. For the CDR3, the DNA is TGTGCCACCAGCAGAGATGTGTCCAGGTCGAATGAAAAACTGTTTTTT. Amino acids: CATSRDVSRSNEKLFF.

The chain has TRBV6-6 and TRBJ1-5; possibly TRBD1 for D (6 bases). The CDR3 runs to 16 residues. Between the trimmed V and J ends, which lost 6 bases and 3 bases, there was a span of 18 bases. Germline CDR1 reads MNHNY; CDR2 reads SVGAGI (reference sequence). The CDR3 loop is CASSRPTGGLNQPQHF. DNA of the CDR3: TGTGCCAGCAGCAGACCCACGGGGGGGCTCAATCAGCCCCAGCATTTT.

The genes are TRBV5-1 and TRBJ2-1; D gene uncertain. The germline CDR1 and CDR2 sequences are SGHRS and YFSETQ. The V end was cut by 3 bases, the J end by 6 bases, with 16 bases between. CDR3 length: 15 residues. CDR3 DNA sequence: TGCGCCAGCAGCTCCTCCTCGGACCTACCCAATGAGCAGTTCTTC. It yields the protein CASSSSSDLPNEQFF.

The chain recombines TRBV2 with TRBJ2-3, with TRBD1 matching over 7 bases. Trimming removed 6 bases from V and 7 bases from J; junction bases left unmatched: 13. Germline CDR1 and CDR2: SNHLY and FYNNEI. This CDR3 spans 15 amino acids. In DNA, the CDR3 is TGTGCCAGCAGCCAGGACAGGACGCCGTCCAATACGCAGTATTTT. Translation gives CASSQDRTPSNTQYF.

This chain joins TRBV5-1 and TRBJ1-1; D might be TRBD1 (5 bases). V was clipped by 3 bases and J by 1 base, with 13 bases between them. Germline V gene sequence: CDR1 SGHRS, CDR2 YFSETQ. The CDR3 runs 15 residues. Here the CDR3 DNA reads TGCGCCAGCAGCTCCCGACCTGGGGGGAACACTGAAGCTTTCTTT. The encoded protein is CASSSRPGGNTEAFF. Full variable domain (outside the CDR3, taken from reference TRBV5-1 and TRBJ1-1): KAGVTQTPRYLIKTRGQQVTLSCSPISGHRSVSWYQQTPGQGLQFLFEYFSETQRNKGNFPGRFSGRQFSNSRSEMNVSTLELGDSALYLCASSSRPGGNTEAFFGQGTRLTVV.

The rearrangement joins TRBV7-3 to TRBJ1-6, with D maybe TRBD1 (6 bases). This CDR3 is built from 14 residues. CDR1 is SGHTA, CDR2 FQGTGA, per germline. V was trimmed by 5 bases and J by 12 bases, leaving 17 bases between them. The CDR3 is CASSPMGGGKPLHF. The CDR3 nucleotides are TGTGCCAGCAGCCCCATGGGAGGGGGGAAACCCCTCCACTTT.

This chain joins TRBV27 and TRBJ1-5; TRBD1 aligns across 8 bases. The germline V gene has CDR1 MNHEY and CDR2 SMNVEV (reference sequence). The CDR3 contains 16 residues. Germline trimming cut 4 bases from V and 4 bases from J; bases unmatched to any gene: 9. DNA for the CDR3: TGTGCCAGCAGTTCAATCGACAGGGGATGGAATCAGCCCCAGCATTTT. Encoded protein: CASSSIDRGWNQPQHF.

This chain links TRBV30 with TRBJ1-4; D ambiguous. This CDR3 comprises 11 residues. V lost 1 base and J 11 bases, leaving 8 bases between the germline ends. The germline gives CDR1 GTSNPN, CDR2 SVGIG (reference sequence). CDR3 DNA: TGTGCCTGGAGTGCCCCGGTGAAACTGTTTTTT. Translated: CAWSAPVKLFF.

The chain links TRBV4-1 to TRBJ2-7; no reliable D call. V dropped 4 bases and J dropped 3 bases, with 19 bases sitting between them. This CDR3 contains 16 residues. Germline CDR1 MGHRA, CDR2 YSYEKL. CDR3 region: CASSLQSDGPNYEQYF. DNA for the CDR3: TGCGCCAGCAGCCTCCAGTCCGACGGTCCAAACTACGAGCAGTACTTC.

CDR3 sequence: CASSSSPSGRWNGGELFF. CDR3 in DNA: TGCGCCAGCAGTTCTTCTCCTAGCGGGAGGTGGAATGGCGGGGAGCTGTTTTTT. This chain uses TRBV5-1 with TRBJ2-2, with 11 nucleotides matching TRBD2. Trimming cost V 5 bases and J 7 bases; bases outside gene matches: 16. The V gene's germline CDR1 is SGHRS and CDR2 YFSETQ. The CDR3 covers 18 residues.

With regard to this clone: The same CDR3 arises from other DNA sequences in this sample as well. The rearrangement uses TRBV5-1 and TRBJ1-1; 9 nucleotides agree with TRBD1. The V gene's germline CDR1 is SGHRS and CDR2 YFSETQ. V trimming: 1 base; J trimming: 1 base; junction bases outside the gene matches: 2. This CDR3 is 15 amino acids long. CDR3 protein: CASSLRTGANTEAFF. Written as DNA, the CDR3 is TGCGCCAGCAGCTTGCGGACAGGGGCGAACACTGAAGCTTTCTTT.

The chain uses TRBV11-2 and TRBJ2-7; 9 bases are shared with TRBD2. CDR3 length: 18 residues. The trim removed 5 bases at V and 3 bases at J, leaving 17 bases unmatched. Germline-derived CDR1 and CDR2 are SGHAT and FQNNGV. In nucleotides, the CDR3 is TGTGCCAGCAGCCCGCAATACGATTCTAGCGGGAAATTCTACGAGCAGTACTTC. Protein product: CASSPQYDSSGKFYEQYF.

The chain uses TRBV28 and TRBJ2-1; 7 bases match TRBD2. The V gene's germline CDR1 is MDHEN and CDR2 SYDVKM. The CDR3 runs to 15 residues. Trimming at V came to 8 bases and at J to 0 bases, leaving 7 bases not matched to a gene. The CDR3 DNA sequence: TGTGCCAGCCGGCGGGAGTTAAGCTCCTACAATGAGCAGTTCTTC. Its translation: CASRRELSSYNEQFF.

The chain carries TRBV5-1 and TRBJ2-2; 9 bases align to TRBD1. CDR1 SGHRS and CDR2 YFSETQ come from the germline V gene. This CDR3 comprises 16 residues. Unmatched junction bases numbered 7, after V lost 2 bases and J lost 5 bases. CDR3 sequence (DNA): TGCGCCAGCAGCTTATTCGGGACAGGGTCTACCGGGGAGCTGTTTTTT. Its translation is CASSLFGTGSTGELFF.

This chain's CDR3 is CASSLAPRDTQYF. DNA for the CDR3: TGTGCCAGCAGCTTAGCCCCCAGGGATACGCAGTATTTT. The rearrangement joins TRBV11-2 to TRBJ2-3; D is unclear. Trimming removed 1 base at V and 6 bases at J, with 8 bases between. CDR3 size: 13 residues. The V gene's germline CDR1 is SGHAT and CDR2 FQNNGV.

The chain has TRBV27 and TRBJ1-2; tentative D call: TRBD1 (5 bases). This CDR3 contains 15 residues. Germline CDR1 and CDR2: MNHEY and SMNVEV (reference sequence). Trimming removed 2 bases at V and 0 bases at J, with 10 bases between. CDR3 region: CASSLLGGANYGYTF. CDR3 DNA sequence: TGTGCCAGCAGTTTACTCGGAGGGGCTAACTATGGCTACACCTTC.

A word on this clone: The same CDR3 is also encoded by other DNA sequences in this sample. The chain uses TRBV19 and TRBJ2-6; D is undetermined. The ends were cut back, 2 bases at V and 0 bases at J, with 5 bases in the middle. Germline lookup yields CDR1 LNHDA and CDR2 SQIVND (reference sequence). The CDR3 loop spans 15 amino acids. CDR3 sequence reads: CASSILSSGANVLTF. In nucleotides, the CDR3 is TGTGCCAGTAGTATACTGAGCTCTGGGGCCAACGTCCTGACTTTC.

This chain uses TRBV2 with TRBJ2-7, with a weak D call TRBD2 (6 bases). Germline V gene sequence: CDR1 SNHLY, CDR2 FYNNEI. The CDR3 is 13 residues long. The V and J ends lost 8 bases and 0 bases respectively, with 11 bases between them. The CDR3 nucleotides are TGTGCCAGCTCCCGGGACTTCTCCTACGAGCAGTACTTC. It specifies CASSRDFSYEQYF.

V and J are TRBV28 and TRBJ2-7; TRBD1 or TRBD2 may be the D gene (6 bases each). V was trimmed by 7 bases and J by 2 bases, leaving 12 bases between them. Germline CDR1 and CDR2: MDHEN and SYDVKM. This CDR3 spans 13 amino acids. The CDR3 DNA is TGTGCCAGCAAGGGGGGCCCAACCTACGAGCAGTACTTC. This gives the protein CASKGGPTYEQYF.

This chain connects TRBV5-1 to TRBJ2-5, with 7 bases fitting TRBD1. V shed 0 bases, J shed 3 bases, and the junction held 2 bases outside the gene matches. The CDR3 covers 14 residues. CDR1 and CDR2 (germline): SGHRS, YFSETQ. Written as DNA, the CDR3 is TGCGCCAGCAGCTTGGCCGGGACAGAAGAGACCCAGTACTTC. This encodes CASSLAGTEETQYF.